These 16 T cell receptor beta chains were sequenced from one sample in a study of CD8 T cells in Susac syndrome. An input of roughly 0.45 to 1 ug of RNA was subjected to reverse transcription using random hexamers. TCRdb ran MiXCR on the immunoSEQ multiplex PCR reads and lists one entry per CDR3 protein. The sample lists 200,000 to 250,000 distinct CDR3 sequences; about 95% were seen once. Sequencing was carried out using CD4+ T cells from PBMCs. Every receptor here comes from a human donor with Susac syndrome.

This chain links TRBV27 with TRBJ1-4; 9 bases line up with TRBD1. This CDR3 comprises 14 residues. The V gene end was trimmed by 6 bases and the J gene end by 7 bases; junction bases not matched to a gene: 6. CDR1 is MNHEY, CDR2 SMNVEV, per germline (reference sequence). The CDR3 DNA sequence: TGTGCCAGCAGCGGACAGGGGTCGCGTGAAAAACTGTTTTTT. Translated: CASSGQGSREKLFF.

The genes are TRBV20-1 and TRBJ1-1, with TRBD1 as a possible D gene (6 bases). The germline CDR1 and CDR2 sequences are DFQATT and SNEGSKA (reference sequence). The CDR3 has 14 residues. V was pared by 3 bases and J by 0 bases, with 11 bases between. CDR3 in amino acids: CSASSDSVNTEAFF. The CDR3, as DNA: TGCAGTGCTAGTTCGGACAGTGTGAACACTGAAGCTTTCTTT.

For the CDR3, the DNA is TGCAGTGCTAGAGATTTCAGGGAGTCGGGAGGCTACACCTTC. Translating it yields CSARDFRESGGYTF. The genes are TRBV20-1 and TRBJ1-2, with a possible D match to TRBD1 (5 bases). The CDR3 has 14 amino acids. Trimming took 0 bases from V and 8 from J, leaving 16 bases between them. From germline, CDR1 is DFQATT and CDR2 SNEGSKA (reference sequence).

V and J are TRBV6-5 and TRBJ1-5; D is unresolved. Germline V lookup: CDR1 MNHEY, CDR2 SVGAGI. The CDR3 has 14 amino acids. The germline V and J ends were trimmed by 2 bases and 0 bases, with 5 bases remaining between them. The CDR3 region has the DNA TGTGCCAGCAGTTACCGGGATAGCAATCAGCCCCAGCATTTT. Translation: CASSYRDSNQPQHF.

V and J are TRBV30 and TRBJ1-5; possibly TRBD1 for D (5 bases). The CDR3 is 16 amino acids. The germline V gene has CDR1 GTSNPN and CDR2 SVGIG (reference sequence). Trimming took 2 bases from V and 4 from J, leaving 18 bases between them. The CDR3 coding sequence is TGTGCCTGGAGTATAGGGACGGGGATGCGAAATCAGCCCCAGCATTTT. Encoded protein: CAWSIGTGMRNQPQHF.

The V call is TRBV29-1, the J call TRBJ2-5, with D possibly matching TRBD1 (6 bases). The germline V and J ends were trimmed by 5 bases and 4 bases, with 14 bases remaining between them. CDR1 and CDR2 (germline): SQVTM, ANQGSEA. This CDR3 is built from 13 residues. The CDR3 DNA sequence: TGCAGCGTTATTACAGGGCCCCTAGAGACCCAGTACTTC. It encodes CSVITGPLETQYF.

V and J are TRBV18 and TRBJ2-1; 12 positions agree with TRBD1. This CDR3 region has 16 residues. In germline, CDR1 is KGHSH, CDR2 LQKENI. V lost 2 bases and J lost 10; bases outside the gene matches: 9. DNA of the CDR3: TGTGCCAGCTCACCAAAGTCGGGACAGGGGGCAGGCGAGCAGTTCTTC. Translated: CASSPKSGQGAGEQFF.

The chain employs TRBV5-4 and TRBJ1-1; no firm D call. Germline V gene sequence: CDR1 SGHNT, CDR2 YYREEE (reference sequence). The V gene lost 1 base and the J gene lost 2 bases, with 9 bases spanning the gap. CDR3 size: 14 residues. The CDR3 protein is CASSLKGSNTEAFF. CDR3 DNA: TGTGCCAGCAGCTTGAAAGGGTCAAACACTGAAGCTTTCTTT. Full variable domain (remainder filled in from reference TRBV5-4 and TRBJ1-1): ETGVTQSPTHLIKTRGQQVTLRCSSQSGHNTVSWYQQALGQGPQFIFQYYREEENGRGNFPPRFSGLQFPNYSSELNVNALELDDSALYLCASSLKGSNTEAFFGQGTRLTVV.

This chain links TRBV6-6 with TRBJ1-1; D is undetermined. V dropped 7 bases and J dropped 5 bases, with 20 bases sitting between them. This CDR3 spans 15 amino acids. Germline V gives CDR1 MNHNY, CDR2 SVGAGI (reference sequence). As DNA, the CDR3 is TGTGCCAGCACCCCTATTGAGGCGGTAAGGACTGAAGCTTTCTTT. Translation gives CASTPIEAVRTEAFF.

Turning to this clonotype: The junction and the germline gene differ at one end; a read error may be behind it. The chain links TRBV3-1 to TRBJ2-3; TRBD2 aligns across 8 bases. CDR1 LGHDT and CDR2 YNNKEL come from the germline V gene (reference sequence). The CDR3 totals 18 residues. The CDR3 loop is CASSQVESGGLSIDTQYF. The CDR3 DNA follows: TGTGCCAGCAGCCAAGTGGAAAGCGGGGGCTTAAGCATAGATACGCAGTATTTT.

The chain employs TRBV20-1 and TRBJ2-7; D is ambiguous. Germline values: CDR1 DFQATT, CDR2 SNEGSKA (reference sequence). Trimming pared 3 bases from V and 4 bases from J, leaving 10 bases between. This CDR3 spans 12 amino acids. The CDR3 sequence: CSASSTLYEQYF. The CDR3 nucleotides are TGCAGTGCTAGTTCGACATTATACGAGCAGTACTTC.

V is TRBV19 and J is TRBJ2-1; 12 bases map to TRBD2. CDR1 and CDR2 from the germline V gene are LNHDA and SQIVND (reference sequence). V shed 5 bases and J 5 bases; nucleotides not matched to a gene: 1. This CDR3 has 14 residues. In DNA form, the CDR3 reads TGTGCCAGTAGTCGACTAGCGGGAGACAATGAGCAGTTCTTC. It yields the protein CASSRLAGDNEQFF.

This rearrangement joins TRBV5-4 to TRBJ2-1; 8 nucleotides align to TRBD2. This CDR3 spans 16 amino acids. The trim removed 2 bases at V and 0 bases at J, leaving 4 bases unmatched. Germline V CDR1 and CDR2: SGHNT, YYREEE (reference sequence). The CDR3 bases are TGTGCCAGCAGCTTTGCGGGGGGTCTCTCCTACAATGAGCAGTTCTTC. It translates to CASSFAGGLSYNEQFF.

The table lists this clonotype with a count of one. The genes are TRBV29-1 and TRBJ2-5, with 7 bases that match TRBD2. In germline, CDR1 is SQVTM, CDR2 ANQGSEA. Trimming took 0 bases from V and 5 from J; bases not matched to a gene: 9. This CDR3 is built from 15 residues. In DNA form, the CDR3 reads TGCAGCGTTGAAGATCGAGGCAGGGAGGGGGAGACCCAGTACTTC. Translation gives CSVEDRGREGETQYF. Variable domain in full (rest from reference TRBV29-1 and TRBJ2-5): SAVISQKPSRDICQRGTSLTIQCQVDSQVTMMFWYRQQPGQSLTLIATANQGSEATYESGFVIDKFPISRPNLTFSTLTVSNMSPEDSSIYLCSVEDRGREGETQYFGPGTRLLVL.

This rearrangement joins TRBV6-2 or TRBV6-3 to TRBJ2-3, with unresolved D. This CDR3 spans 12 amino acids. Between the trimmed V and J ends, which lost 5 bases and 6 bases, there was a span of 9 bases. Germline loops: CDR1 MNHEY, CDR2 SVGEGT. CDR3 region: CASSEKSDTQYF. CDR3 DNA sequence: TGTGCCAGCAGTGAAAAGTCGGATACGCAGTATTTT.

The rearrangement links TRBV7-8 to TRBJ2-5; 10 bases align to TRBD2. J lost 3 bases, V lost 3 bases, and 13 bases had no gene match. The CDR3 has 18 amino acids. Looked up from germline, CDR1 is SGHVS and CDR2 is FQNEAQ. DNA of the CDR3: TGTGCCAGCAGCTTTGCCGTAGCGGGGGGATCTCACGAAGAGACCCAGTACTTC. Its translation: CASSFAVAGGSHEETQYF.